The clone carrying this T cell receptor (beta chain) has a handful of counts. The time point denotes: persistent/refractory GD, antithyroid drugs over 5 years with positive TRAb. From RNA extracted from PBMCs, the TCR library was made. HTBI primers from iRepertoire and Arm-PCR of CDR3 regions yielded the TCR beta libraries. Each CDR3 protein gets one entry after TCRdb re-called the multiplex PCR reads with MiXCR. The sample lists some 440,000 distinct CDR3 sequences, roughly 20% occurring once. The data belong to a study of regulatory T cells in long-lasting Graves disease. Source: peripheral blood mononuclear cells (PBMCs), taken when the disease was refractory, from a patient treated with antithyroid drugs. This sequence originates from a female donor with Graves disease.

CDR3 bases: TGTGCCAGCAGTCGCCGGGACAGGGGGCCGGGCGAGCAGTACTTC. Protein sequence: CASSRRDRGPGEQYF. The chain links TRBV6-2 or TRBV6-3 to TRBJ2-7; 12 bases align to TRBD1. V dropped 5 bases and J dropped 6; count of bases not matched to a gene: 8. Per germline, CDR1 MNHEY and CDR2 SVGEGT. The CDR3 is 15 amino acids.